A selection of T cell receptor beta chains follows, all from one sample in a study of Graves' ophthalmopathy and Graves' hyperthyroidism. TCRdb fed the multiplex PCR reads into MiXCR, producing one record per CDR3 protein. The sample carries approximately 17,000 distinct CDR3 sequences, roughly 46% recorded once. The material sequenced was peripheral blood. The receptors originated from a woman in her 40s with stable Graves' hyperthyroidism. Both conserved end residues are part of each CDR3. Fields, in order: D gene, J gene, clone size, V gene, CDR3 protein, CDR3 DNA. A D gene is named only where the DNA matches it firmly. The size entry is marked missing in some rows and otherwise reads once, few, many or a size class.

d_call: -; j_call: TRBJ2-3; clone_size: few; v_call: TRBV5-1; cdr3_aa: CASSLAIRPTPTDTQYF; cdr3_nt: TGCGCCAGCAGCTTGGCCATAAGGCCCACGCCCACAGATACGCAGTATTTT
d_call: TRBD1; j_call: TRBJ1-3; clone_size: once; v_call: TRBV6-5; cdr3_aa: CACATGAAGNTIYF; cdr3_nt: TGTGCCTGTGCGACAGGGGCGGCTGGAAACACCATATATTTT
d_call: -; j_call: TRBJ1-3; clone_size: -; v_call: TRBV7-8; cdr3_aa: CASTEVRGNTIYF; cdr3_nt: TGTGCCAGCACCGAAGTTCGGGGAAACACCATATATTTT
d_call: -; j_call: TRBJ2-6; clone_size: -; v_call: TRBV7-9; cdr3_aa: CASSLMVDGANVLTF; cdr3_nt: TGTGCCAGCAGCTTAATGGTGGACGGGGCCAACGTCCTGACTTTC
d_call: TRBD2; j_call: TRBJ2-5; clone_size: few; v_call: TRBV12-3/TRBV12-4; cdr3_aa: CASSLAGRGFVQETQYF; cdr3_nt: TGTGCCAGCAGTTTAGCGGGGCGGGGGTTTGTCCAAGAGACCCAGTACTTC
d_call: -; j_call: TRBJ2-3; clone_size: once; v_call: TRBV10-3; cdr3_aa: CAISESMGVGTDTQYF; cdr3_nt: TGTGCCATCAGTGAGTCGATGGGCGTAGGAACAGATACGCAGTATTTT
d_call: -; j_call: TRBJ2-5; clone_size: -; v_call: TRBV7-6; cdr3_aa: CASSLEGQETQYF; cdr3_nt: TGTGCTAGCAGCTTAGAAGGGCAGGAGACCCAGTACTTC
d_call: -; j_call: TRBJ2-3; clone_size: -; v_call: TRBV7-2; cdr3_aa: CASSLAVGVWGTDTQYF; cdr3_nt: TGTGCCAGCAGCTTAGCCGTAGGGGTTTGGGGCACAGATACGCAGTATTTT
d_call: -; j_call: TRBJ2-7; clone_size: medium-sized; v_call: TRBV19; cdr3_aa: CASSKGGGTQQYF; cdr3_nt: TGTGCCAGTAGTAAAGGGGGCGGGACTCAGCAGTACTTC
d_call: -; j_call: TRBJ1-5; clone_size: -; v_call: TRBV6-2/TRBV6-3; cdr3_aa: CASSSSGQGSNQPQHF; cdr3_nt: -
d_call: TRBD1; j_call: TRBJ2-1; clone_size: many; v_call: TRBV7-9; cdr3_aa: CASSPRGQGVNEQFF; cdr3_nt: TGTGCCAGCAGCCCGCGGGGACAGGGGGTGAATGAGCAGTTCTTC
d_call: -; j_call: TRBJ2-3; clone_size: many; v_call: TRBV14; cdr3_aa: CASSQYQTTYTDTQYF; cdr3_nt: TGTGCCAGCAGCCAGTATCAGACGACCTACACAGATACGCAGTATTTT
d_call: -; j_call: TRBJ2-1; clone_size: -; v_call: TRBV13; cdr3_aa: CANSAHGKNNEQFF; cdr3_nt: TGTGCCAACAGCGCACACGGAAAGAACAATGAGCAGTTCTTC
d_call: -; j_call: TRBJ1-1; clone_size: -; v_call: TRBV6-5; cdr3_aa: CASSYGGDTEAFF; cdr3_nt: TGTGCCAGCAGTTACGGCGGGGACACTGAAGCTTTCTTT
d_call: TRBD2; j_call: TRBJ2-3; clone_size: many; v_call: TRBV20-1; cdr3_aa: CSALEEAGGSDTQYF; cdr3_nt: TGCAGTGCCCTAGAGGAGGCGGGAGGGTCAGATACGCAGTATTTT
d_call: -; j_call: TRBJ2-1; clone_size: -; v_call: TRBV29-1; cdr3_aa: CSVGGFRANEQFF; cdr3_nt: TGCAGCGTTGGAGGGTTCCGGGCCAATGAGCAGTTCTTC
d_call: TRBD1; j_call: TRBJ1-6; clone_size: -; v_call: TRBV2; cdr3_aa: CVSDEDRGDLLSPLHF; cdr3_nt: TGTGTCAGCGACGAGGACAGGGGCGACCTGTTATCACCCCTCCACTTT
d_call: -; j_call: TRBJ1-4; clone_size: -; v_call: TRBV2; cdr3_aa: CASSEDMAFEKLFF; cdr3_nt: TGTGCCAGCAGTGAAGACATGGCCTTCGAAAAACTGTTTTTT
d_call: TRBD1; j_call: TRBJ1-2; clone_size: -; v_call: TRBV7-2; cdr3_aa: CASSLARQGVYGYTF; cdr3_nt: TGTGCCAGCAGCTTAGCGAGACAGGGAGTATATGGCTACACCTTC
d_call: -; j_call: TRBJ2-7; clone_size: few; v_call: TRBV20-1; cdr3_aa: CSAQRSSEQYF; cdr3_nt: TGCAGTGCCCAGAGATCGAGTGAGCAGTACTTC
d_call: -; j_call: TRBJ2-2; clone_size: many; v_call: TRBV19; cdr3_aa: CASSSGTPNTGELFF; cdr3_nt: TGTGCCAGTAGTTCCGGGACACCCAACACCGGGGAGCTGTTTTTT
d_call: -; j_call: TRBJ2-7; clone_size: -; v_call: TRBV13; cdr3_aa: CARSFGRGQDRRRYEQYF; cdr3_nt: TGTGCCCGCAGCTTCGGCCGGGGTCAGGATCGTAGGCGCTACGAGCAGTACTTC
d_call: -; j_call: TRBJ2-3; clone_size: many; v_call: TRBV20-1; cdr3_aa: CSAGRVGDTQYF; cdr3_nt: TGCAGTGCTGGCCGGGTCGGGGATACGCAGTATTTT
d_call: TRBD1; j_call: TRBJ2-7; clone_size: -; v_call: TRBV5-4; cdr3_aa: CASSTGQPAYEQYF; cdr3_nt: TGTGCCAGCAGCACGGGACAGCCTGCGTACGAGCAGTACTTC
d_call: -; j_call: TRBJ2-7; clone_size: -; v_call: TRBV25-1; cdr3_aa: CASSPGTWITYEQYF; cdr3_nt: TGTGCCAGCAGCCCCGGGACATGGATCACCTACGAGCAGTACTTC
d_call: -; j_call: TRBJ1-4; clone_size: many; v_call: TRBV15; cdr3_aa: CATSGDLVWGTVNEKLFF; cdr3_nt: TGTGCCACCAGCGGGGACCTTGTTTGGGGGACCGTTAATGAAAAACTGTTTTTT
d_call: -; j_call: TRBJ2-3; clone_size: -; v_call: TRBV6-1; cdr3_aa: CASTQSSGGGDTQYF; cdr3_nt: TGTGCCAGCACCCAATCTAGCGGAGGGGGGGATACGCAGTATTTT
d_call: TRBD1; j_call: TRBJ1-1; clone_size: medium-sized; v_call: TRBV10-3; cdr3_aa: CATTGGWDTEAFF; cdr3_nt: TGTGCCACAACAGGGGGCTGGGACACTGAAGCTTTCTTT
d_call: -; j_call: TRBJ1-2; clone_size: hyperexpanded; v_call: TRBV9; cdr3_aa: CASSVGRAGNYGYTF; cdr3_nt: TGTGCCAGCAGCGTAGGAAGGGCGGGGAACTATGGCTACACCTTC
d_call: -; j_call: TRBJ2-1; clone_size: few; v_call: TRBV3-1; cdr3_aa: CASSQVRREQFF; cdr3_nt: TGTGCCAGCAGCCAAGTCCGGAGAGAGCAGTTCTTC
d_call: -; j_call: TRBJ1-1; clone_size: -; v_call: TRBV5-4; cdr3_aa: CASTTGGGTGLETEAFF; cdr3_nt: TGTGCCAGCACCACTGGTGGGGGAACGGGTTTAGAGACTGAAGCTTTCTTT
d_call: -; j_call: TRBJ1-1; clone_size: many; v_call: TRBV9; cdr3_aa: CASSPSSVGGEVGTEAFF; cdr3_nt: TGTGCCAGCAGCCCTAGTTCCGTCGGAGGGGAGGTGGGCACTGAAGCTTTCTTT
d_call: -; j_call: TRBJ1-4; clone_size: medium-sized; v_call: TRBV19; cdr3_aa: CASSPGEKLFF; cdr3_nt: TGTGCCAGTAGTCCGGGGGAAAAACTGTTTTTT
d_call: -; j_call: TRBJ1-2; clone_size: many; v_call: TRBV5-4; cdr3_aa: CASTHGRENYGYTF; cdr3_nt: TGTGCCAGCACGCATGGGAGGGAGAACTATGGCTACACCTTC
d_call: TRBD2; j_call: TRBJ2-1; clone_size: -; v_call: TRBV27; cdr3_aa: CASSSTSGGPHEQFF; cdr3_nt: TGTGCCAGCAGTTCTACTAGCGGGGGGCCCCATGAGCAGTTCTTC
d_call: -; j_call: TRBJ2-5; clone_size: -; v_call: TRBV7-7; cdr3_aa: CASSLDPGMAETQYF; cdr3_nt: TGTGCTAGCAGCTTAGATCCAGGGATGGCAGAGACCCAGTACTTC
d_call: -; j_call: TRBJ1-3; clone_size: -; v_call: TRBV29-1; cdr3_aa: CSVGAGSGNTIHF; cdr3_nt: -
d_call: -; j_call: TRBJ1-1; clone_size: once; v_call: TRBV15; cdr3_aa: CATSREGHQSTEAFF; cdr3_nt: TGTGCCACCAGCAGAGAAGGGCACCAGAGCACCGAAGCTTTCTTT
d_call: -; j_call: TRBJ2-7; clone_size: few; v_call: TRBV28; cdr3_aa: CASGSYEQYF; cdr3_nt: TGTGCCAGCGGATCCTACGAGCAGTACTTC
d_call: TRBD1; j_call: TRBJ1-2; clone_size: few; v_call: TRBV7-9; cdr3_aa: CASSFSRDRGDYGYTF; cdr3_nt: TGTGCCAGCAGCTTTTCCCGGGACAGGGGTGACTATGGCTACACCTTC
d_call: -; j_call: TRBJ1-1; clone_size: once; v_call: TRBV30; cdr3_aa: CAWSLNTEAFF; cdr3_nt: TGTGCCTGGAGTCTAAACACTGAAGCTTTCTTT
d_call: -; j_call: TRBJ2-5; clone_size: -; v_call: TRBV6-5; cdr3_aa: CASENGETQYF; cdr3_nt: TGTGCCAGTGAAAACGGCGAGACCCAGTACTTC